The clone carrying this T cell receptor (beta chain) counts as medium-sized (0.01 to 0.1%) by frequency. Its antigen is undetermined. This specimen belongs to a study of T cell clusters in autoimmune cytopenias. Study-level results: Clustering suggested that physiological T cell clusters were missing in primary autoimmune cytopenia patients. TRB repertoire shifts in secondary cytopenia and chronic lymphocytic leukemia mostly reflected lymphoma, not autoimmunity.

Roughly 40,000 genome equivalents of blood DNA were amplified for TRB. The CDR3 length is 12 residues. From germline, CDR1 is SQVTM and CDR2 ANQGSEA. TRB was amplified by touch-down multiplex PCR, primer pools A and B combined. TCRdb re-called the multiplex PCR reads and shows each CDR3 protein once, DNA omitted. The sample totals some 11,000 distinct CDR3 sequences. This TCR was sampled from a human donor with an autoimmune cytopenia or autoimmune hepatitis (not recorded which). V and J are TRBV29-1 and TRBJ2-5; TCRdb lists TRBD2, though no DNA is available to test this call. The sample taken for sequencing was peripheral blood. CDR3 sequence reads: CSVDRGGETQYF.